Listed here are 17 T cell receptor beta chains from one sample, sequenced in a study of CD8+ T cells in alopecia areata. Reverse transcribed after extraction, RNA yielded cDNA as the sequencing template. Method: immunoSEQ multiplex PCR; TCRdb's copy keeps in-frame clones and lacks some. The sample shows hundreds of thousands of clones, 57% of them seen only once. The sample here was CD4+ T cells sorted from blood, taken at week 0. These TCRs come from a human donor with alopecia areata.

This chain uses TRBV7-9 with TRBJ1-2, with D unclear. The CDR3 consists of 17 residues. Trimming stripped 4 bases from V and 4 bases from J, with 22 bases between. CDR1 SEHNR and CDR2 FQNEAQ come from the germline V gene (reference sequence). Here the CDR3 reads CASSSESVQLDPYGYTF. CDR3 DNA: TGTGCCAGCAGCTCCGAGAGCGTACAGCTAGACCCCTATGGCTACACCTTC. The variable domain in full, with the rest retrieved from reference TRBV7-9 and TRBJ1-2, is DTGVSQNPRHKITKRGQNVTFRCDPISEHNRLYWYRQTLGQGPEFLTYFQNEAQLEKSRLLSDRFSAERPKGSFSTLEIQRTEQGDSAMYLCASSSESVQLDPYGYTFGSGTRLTVV.

The chain carries TRBV6-5 and TRBJ1-2; D remains ambiguous. This CDR3 is 16 amino acids long. The V and J ends lost 2 bases and 0 bases respectively, with 13 bases between them. Germline V gene lookup returns CDR1 MNHEY and CDR2 SVGAGI. CDR3 DNA sequence: TGTGCCAGCAGTTACGAGGCCAGGCCGACTAACTATGGCTACACCTTC. It codes for CASSYEARPTNYGYTF.

The rearrangement joins TRBV30 to TRBJ1-1, with D perhaps TRBD1 (5 bases). This CDR3 is 14 amino acids long. Germline V gene lookup returns CDR1 GTSNPN and CDR2 SVGIG (reference sequence). V shed 4 bases and J shed 1 base, with 13 bases lying between them. CDR3 sequence: CAWIAGTANTEAFF. The CDR3 nucleotides are TGTGCCTGGATAGCCGGGACGGCGAACACTGAAGCTTTCTTT.

The chain is built from TRBV7-9 and TRBJ2-1; TRBD2 is a possible D gene (7 bases). V dropped 2 bases and J dropped 15 bases, with 23 bases sitting between them. The CDR3 is 15 amino acids. Germline V gene data show CDR1 as SEHNR and CDR2 as FQNEAQ (reference sequence). This CDR3 is CASSLSPAGPGEGFF. The CDR3 DNA reads TGTGCCAGCAGCTTATCCCCAGCGGGTCCAGGGGAGGGGTTCTTC.

Comment on this clone: The same CDR3 can be traced to other DNA sequences in this sample. The V and J genes are TRBV6-5 and TRBJ1-1, with D unresolved. V was shortened by 2 bases and J by 1 base, with 5 bases between the two germline ends. CDR1 and CDR2 (germline): MNHEY, SVGAGI. CDR3 length: 13 amino acids. CDR3: CASSYGQNTEAFF. DNA for the CDR3: TGTGCCAGCAGTTACGGTCAGAACACTGAAGCTTTCTTT.

This chain connects TRBV6-1 to TRBJ1-5, with 8 bases fitting TRBD1. The CDR3 has 14 amino acids. Germline V gives CDR1 MNHNS, CDR2 SASEGT. V shed 6 bases, J shed 0 bases, and the junction held 1 base outside the gene matches. The CDR3 loop is CASRTGDSNQPQHF. DNA for the CDR3: TGTGCCAGCAGGACAGGGGATAGCAATCAGCCCCAGCATTTT.

This clone has a handful of counts. The rearrangement uses TRBV9 and TRBJ2-1; no firm D call. This CDR3 contains 16 residues. Trimming left V 0 bases short and J 6 bases short, with 16 bases between. Germline V gene sequence: CDR1 SGDLS, CDR2 YYNGEE. The DNA of the CDR3 is TGTGCCAGCAGCGTAGCATCAGTTATTCTAGGCAATGAGCAGTTCTTC. This codes for CASSVASVILGNEQFF.

J is TRBJ1-1 and V is TRBV2; 7 nucleotides align to TRBD1. Trimming took 8 bases from V and 8 from J; bases not matched to a gene: 11. Germline assignment: CDR1 SNHLY and CDR2 FYNNEI. There are 13 residues in the CDR3. Here the CDR3 DNA reads TGTGCCAGCGGGGAGGGGGCCCTTAGGGAAGCTTTCTTT. It is translated as CASGEGALREAFF.

J is TRBJ1-2 and V is TRBV18, with D perhaps matching TRBD1 (5 bases). This CDR3 is built from 15 residues. The germline V gene has CDR1 KGHSH and CDR2 LQKENI. The ends were cut back, 4 bases at V and 6 bases at J, with 18 bases in the middle. CDR3 sequence: CASSQDTGDVNGYTF. CDR3 bases: TGTGCCAGCTCACAGGACACCGGCGATGTGAATGGCTACACCTTC.

The table lists this clone with a few counts. The V call is TRBV9, the J call TRBJ2-7; the D gene is possibly TRBD1 (5 bases). Germline-derived CDR1 and CDR2 are SGDLS and YYNGEE. Trimming shortened V by 1 base and J by 5 bases, and 19 bases separated the two germline ends. This CDR3 has 16 residues. CDR3 amino acids: CASSVSEAGPVNEQYF. CDR3 DNA sequence: TGTGCCAGCAGCGTAAGTGAGGCAGGGCCTGTTAACGAGCAGTACTTC.

The chain recombines TRBV30 with TRBJ1-2; D is uncertain. Between the trimmed V and J ends, which lost 2 bases and 4 bases, there was a span of 8 bases. The CDR3 has 12 amino acids. Germline V lookup: CDR1 GTSNPN, CDR2 SVGIG (reference sequence). CDR3 nucleotide sequence: TGTGCCTGGAGTAGTCGGGGCTATGGCTACACCTTC. It specifies CAWSSRGYGYTF.

The chain is built from TRBV18 and TRBJ1-1; D possibly corresponds to TRBD1 (5 bases). Germline CDR1 is KGHSH and CDR2 is LQKENI. Deletions cut 3 bases from V and 3 bases from J, with 8 bases between. The CDR3 runs 13 residues. The DNA for the CDR3 is TGTGCCAGCTCACCCCAGACAGACACTGAAGCTTTCTTT. Translating gives CASSPQTDTEAFF. The full variable domain, with the rest looked up from reference TRBV18 and TRBJ1-1, is NAGVMQNPRHLVRRRGQEARLRCSPMKGHSHVYWYRQLPEEGLKFMVYLQKENIIDESGMPKERFSAEFPKEGPSILRIQQVVRGDSAAYFCASSPQTDTEAFFGQGTRLTVV.

This clone was found a few times. The chain recombines TRBV29-1 with TRBJ2-2; D gene ambiguous. Germline values: CDR1 SQVTM, CDR2 ANQGSEA. V lost 4 bases to trimming and J lost 3 bases, with 6 bases between them. The CDR3 is made up of 12 amino acids. CDR3 DNA: TGCAGCGTTGGGTCTTACACCGGGGAGCTGTTTTTT. Its protein product is CSVGSYTGELFF.

The chain employs TRBV19 and TRBJ1-3; D not resolved. Germline CDR1 is LNHDA and CDR2 is SQIVND (reference sequence). The CDR3 has 14 residues. V was clipped by 5 bases and J by 0 bases, with 8 bases between them. CDR3 sequence reads: CASSLRRSGNTIYF. CDR3 in DNA: TGTGCCAGTAGTCTCAGGCGCTCTGGAAACACCATATATTTT.

The chain combines TRBV6-1 with TRBJ2-2; tentative D call: TRBD1 (5 bases). The CDR3 spans 14 residues. Trimming shortened V by 8 bases and J by 1 base, and 11 bases separated the two germline ends. CDR1 MNHNS and CDR2 SASEGT come from the germline V gene. DNA for the CDR3: TGTGCCAGCCCCACAGGCCTGAACACCGGGGAGCTGTTTTTT. This codes for CASPTGLNTGELFF.

The CDR3 spells CASSSDRASYEQYF. In DNA form, the CDR3 reads TGTGCCAGCTCATCGGACAGAGCTTCCTACGAGCAGTACTTC. This chain links TRBV18 with TRBJ2-7, with a tentative D call TRBD1 (6 bases). Germline V gives CDR1 KGHSH, CDR2 LQKENI. V was shortened by 5 bases and J by 1 base, with 12 bases between the two germline ends. The CDR3 length is 14 residues.

The sample holds one count of this clone. V gene TRBV29-1 combines with J gene TRBJ1-2; 9 bases are shared with TRBD1. The germline V gene has CDR1 SQVTM and CDR2 ANQGSEA. The CDR3 loop spans 12 amino acids. J gave up 8 bases and V 5 bases, and 6 bases lay outside the gene matches. The CDR3: CSVQQGAKGYTF. CDR3 coding DNA: TGCAGCGTTCAACAGGGGGCTAAGGGCTACACCTTC.